This T cell receptor beta chain was identified during a study of shared clonotypes between healthy human individuals. Notes on the study in general: A reduction in generation probabilities was seen for non-shared clonotypes relative to those shared by all four donors.

Methods used by the authors: For the immunoSEQ data, sequences were junction-only without quality scores, so filtering differed. Produced via immunoSEQ multiplex PCR; TCRdb's table is partial and in-frame only. Clonal size and the V and J genes are those of that table, whereas D and trimming came from the DNA. The sample lists about 1 million clones; around four fifths were seen once. V was pared by 3 bases and J by 6 bases, with 9 bases between. Germline loops: CDR1 SEHNR, CDR2 FQNEAQ (reference sequence). The CDR3 is made up of 13 amino acids. Concerning this clone itself: Its antigen is undetermined.

Sequenced sample: memory CD4+ T cells sorted from blood. This sample's subset: CD45RA-negative fraction. The clonotype was recovered from a man aged 18 to 35 in good health. V and J are TRBV7-9 and TRBJ2-1, with D uncertain. This CDR3 reads CASSFGSTNEQFF. The DNA of the CDR3 is TGTGCCAGCAGCTTCGGTTCTACCAATGAGCAGTTCTTC.